This T cell receptor (beta chain) was retrieved from a study of blood T cell repertoires in COVID-19. Study at large: Whether acute or convalescent, the COVID-19 samples came from the United States, Italy and Spain. Sources were T cells, B-cell-depleted T cells, or PBMCs; the material itself was cDNA or gDNA.

In the original processing: Cell counts per sample came from amplifying reference gene primers. Clones were read by immunoSEQ multiplex PCR, and TCRdb kept only the in-frame ones, dropping some. V and J calls and clone size are given by that table; D and trimming were obtained from the DNA. Among around 54,000 clones listed, less than 95% were seen once. This clone was seen once. The origin of this receptor is a middle-aged woman with active COVID-19. What was sequenced was peripheral blood.

CDR3: CASSKNSQPQHF. The CDR3 DNA reads as TGTGCCAGCAGCAAAAATAGTCAGCCCCAGCATTTT. V gene TRBV21-1 combines with J gene TRBJ1-5. TRBV21-1 is a documented pseudogene. The CDR3 length is 12 residues.